What follows is one T cell receptor (beta chain) and its context. These data are taken from a study of technical replicates of blood from a handful of donors. Germline trimming cut 6 bases from V and 2 bases from J; bases unmatched to any gene: 11. The CDR3 sequence is 16 residues long. CDR1 is MNHEY and CDR2 is SMNVEV in the germline V gene (reference sequence). TCRdb's copy holds only in-frame clones and misses some; the assay was immunoSEQ multiplex PCR. The table lists under 95,000 clones, around 94% of them singletons. The clonotype was recovered from a human donor in good health. The source material was T cells isolated from PBMCs. The gene calls are TRBV27 and TRBJ2-3, with TRBD1 identical over 7 bases. The CDR3 sequence: CASSAPRQGFTDTQYF. In DNA, the CDR3 is TGTGCCAGCAGCGCCCCAAGACAGGGATTCACAGATACGCAGTATTTT.